This is a list of T cell receptor beta chains from one sample in a study of cytomegalovirus exposure and HLA in healthy donors. Repertoires were generated with immunoSEQ multiplex PCR, while TCRdb's copy carries only in-frame clones and drops some. The data show approximately 130,000 clones, with around 80% seen just once and less than 3% held by the top ten. Input material: PBMCs. The receptor source for this set is a man in his fifties or sixties in good health and CMV-seronegative. CDR3s include the opening cysteine and the closing phenylalanine or tryptophan. D genes are given only for firm matches. Not every row has a clone size; where given, it reads once, few, many or a size class.

abundance | d_gene | j_gene | v_gene | CDR3nt | CDR3aa
. | . | TRBJ2-1 | TRBV2 | TGTGCCAGCAGTGTTCGGCAGGGAACGTTTAATGAGCAGTTCTTC | CASSVRQGTFNEQFF
. | . | TRBJ1-1 | TRBV6-5 | TGTGCCAGCATCGGACAGCACACTGAAGCTTTCTTT | CASIGQHTEAFF
. | . | TRBJ2-2 | TRBV6-5 | TGTGCCAGCAGGAGGAGTTGGACCGGGGAGCTGTTTTTT | CASRRSWTGELFF
. | TRBD2 | TRBJ2-3 | TRBV2 | TGTGCCAGCAGTGTGCAACTAGCGGGATACACAGATACGCAGTATTTT | CASSVQLAGYTDTQYF
. | TRBD1 | TRBJ1-6 | TRBV4-1 | TGCGCCAGCAGCCACGAGGGACAGCCTAATTCACCCCTCCACTTT | CASSHEGQPNSPLHF
. | . | TRBJ1-3 | TRBV9 | TGTGCCAGCAGCATTACGGGGGGTCTCGGAAACACCATATATTTT | CASSITGGLGNTIYF
. | . | TRBJ1-5 | TRBV19 | TGTGCCAGTAGTATAGGAGGGAGGCGCAATCAGCCCCAGCATTTT | CASSIGGRRNQPQHF
. | . | TRBJ1-3 | TRBV9 | TGTGCCAGCAGCGTACTCGGAGACACCATATATTTT | CASSVLGDTIYF
few | . | TRBJ1-5 | TRBV10-3 | TGTGCCATCAGTGAGGTCGGGCGGGGCAGCAATCAGCCCCAGCATTTT | CAISEVGRGSNQPQHF
. | . | TRBJ2-7 | TRBV18 | TGTGCCAGCTCACCCTCGCCTGGGTCGAGGGAGCAGTACTTC | CASSPSPGSREQYF
. | . | TRBJ2-7 | TRBV15 | TGTGCCACCAGCAGAGAGGCGGGATTCACCTACGAGCAGTACTTC | CATSREAGFTYEQYF